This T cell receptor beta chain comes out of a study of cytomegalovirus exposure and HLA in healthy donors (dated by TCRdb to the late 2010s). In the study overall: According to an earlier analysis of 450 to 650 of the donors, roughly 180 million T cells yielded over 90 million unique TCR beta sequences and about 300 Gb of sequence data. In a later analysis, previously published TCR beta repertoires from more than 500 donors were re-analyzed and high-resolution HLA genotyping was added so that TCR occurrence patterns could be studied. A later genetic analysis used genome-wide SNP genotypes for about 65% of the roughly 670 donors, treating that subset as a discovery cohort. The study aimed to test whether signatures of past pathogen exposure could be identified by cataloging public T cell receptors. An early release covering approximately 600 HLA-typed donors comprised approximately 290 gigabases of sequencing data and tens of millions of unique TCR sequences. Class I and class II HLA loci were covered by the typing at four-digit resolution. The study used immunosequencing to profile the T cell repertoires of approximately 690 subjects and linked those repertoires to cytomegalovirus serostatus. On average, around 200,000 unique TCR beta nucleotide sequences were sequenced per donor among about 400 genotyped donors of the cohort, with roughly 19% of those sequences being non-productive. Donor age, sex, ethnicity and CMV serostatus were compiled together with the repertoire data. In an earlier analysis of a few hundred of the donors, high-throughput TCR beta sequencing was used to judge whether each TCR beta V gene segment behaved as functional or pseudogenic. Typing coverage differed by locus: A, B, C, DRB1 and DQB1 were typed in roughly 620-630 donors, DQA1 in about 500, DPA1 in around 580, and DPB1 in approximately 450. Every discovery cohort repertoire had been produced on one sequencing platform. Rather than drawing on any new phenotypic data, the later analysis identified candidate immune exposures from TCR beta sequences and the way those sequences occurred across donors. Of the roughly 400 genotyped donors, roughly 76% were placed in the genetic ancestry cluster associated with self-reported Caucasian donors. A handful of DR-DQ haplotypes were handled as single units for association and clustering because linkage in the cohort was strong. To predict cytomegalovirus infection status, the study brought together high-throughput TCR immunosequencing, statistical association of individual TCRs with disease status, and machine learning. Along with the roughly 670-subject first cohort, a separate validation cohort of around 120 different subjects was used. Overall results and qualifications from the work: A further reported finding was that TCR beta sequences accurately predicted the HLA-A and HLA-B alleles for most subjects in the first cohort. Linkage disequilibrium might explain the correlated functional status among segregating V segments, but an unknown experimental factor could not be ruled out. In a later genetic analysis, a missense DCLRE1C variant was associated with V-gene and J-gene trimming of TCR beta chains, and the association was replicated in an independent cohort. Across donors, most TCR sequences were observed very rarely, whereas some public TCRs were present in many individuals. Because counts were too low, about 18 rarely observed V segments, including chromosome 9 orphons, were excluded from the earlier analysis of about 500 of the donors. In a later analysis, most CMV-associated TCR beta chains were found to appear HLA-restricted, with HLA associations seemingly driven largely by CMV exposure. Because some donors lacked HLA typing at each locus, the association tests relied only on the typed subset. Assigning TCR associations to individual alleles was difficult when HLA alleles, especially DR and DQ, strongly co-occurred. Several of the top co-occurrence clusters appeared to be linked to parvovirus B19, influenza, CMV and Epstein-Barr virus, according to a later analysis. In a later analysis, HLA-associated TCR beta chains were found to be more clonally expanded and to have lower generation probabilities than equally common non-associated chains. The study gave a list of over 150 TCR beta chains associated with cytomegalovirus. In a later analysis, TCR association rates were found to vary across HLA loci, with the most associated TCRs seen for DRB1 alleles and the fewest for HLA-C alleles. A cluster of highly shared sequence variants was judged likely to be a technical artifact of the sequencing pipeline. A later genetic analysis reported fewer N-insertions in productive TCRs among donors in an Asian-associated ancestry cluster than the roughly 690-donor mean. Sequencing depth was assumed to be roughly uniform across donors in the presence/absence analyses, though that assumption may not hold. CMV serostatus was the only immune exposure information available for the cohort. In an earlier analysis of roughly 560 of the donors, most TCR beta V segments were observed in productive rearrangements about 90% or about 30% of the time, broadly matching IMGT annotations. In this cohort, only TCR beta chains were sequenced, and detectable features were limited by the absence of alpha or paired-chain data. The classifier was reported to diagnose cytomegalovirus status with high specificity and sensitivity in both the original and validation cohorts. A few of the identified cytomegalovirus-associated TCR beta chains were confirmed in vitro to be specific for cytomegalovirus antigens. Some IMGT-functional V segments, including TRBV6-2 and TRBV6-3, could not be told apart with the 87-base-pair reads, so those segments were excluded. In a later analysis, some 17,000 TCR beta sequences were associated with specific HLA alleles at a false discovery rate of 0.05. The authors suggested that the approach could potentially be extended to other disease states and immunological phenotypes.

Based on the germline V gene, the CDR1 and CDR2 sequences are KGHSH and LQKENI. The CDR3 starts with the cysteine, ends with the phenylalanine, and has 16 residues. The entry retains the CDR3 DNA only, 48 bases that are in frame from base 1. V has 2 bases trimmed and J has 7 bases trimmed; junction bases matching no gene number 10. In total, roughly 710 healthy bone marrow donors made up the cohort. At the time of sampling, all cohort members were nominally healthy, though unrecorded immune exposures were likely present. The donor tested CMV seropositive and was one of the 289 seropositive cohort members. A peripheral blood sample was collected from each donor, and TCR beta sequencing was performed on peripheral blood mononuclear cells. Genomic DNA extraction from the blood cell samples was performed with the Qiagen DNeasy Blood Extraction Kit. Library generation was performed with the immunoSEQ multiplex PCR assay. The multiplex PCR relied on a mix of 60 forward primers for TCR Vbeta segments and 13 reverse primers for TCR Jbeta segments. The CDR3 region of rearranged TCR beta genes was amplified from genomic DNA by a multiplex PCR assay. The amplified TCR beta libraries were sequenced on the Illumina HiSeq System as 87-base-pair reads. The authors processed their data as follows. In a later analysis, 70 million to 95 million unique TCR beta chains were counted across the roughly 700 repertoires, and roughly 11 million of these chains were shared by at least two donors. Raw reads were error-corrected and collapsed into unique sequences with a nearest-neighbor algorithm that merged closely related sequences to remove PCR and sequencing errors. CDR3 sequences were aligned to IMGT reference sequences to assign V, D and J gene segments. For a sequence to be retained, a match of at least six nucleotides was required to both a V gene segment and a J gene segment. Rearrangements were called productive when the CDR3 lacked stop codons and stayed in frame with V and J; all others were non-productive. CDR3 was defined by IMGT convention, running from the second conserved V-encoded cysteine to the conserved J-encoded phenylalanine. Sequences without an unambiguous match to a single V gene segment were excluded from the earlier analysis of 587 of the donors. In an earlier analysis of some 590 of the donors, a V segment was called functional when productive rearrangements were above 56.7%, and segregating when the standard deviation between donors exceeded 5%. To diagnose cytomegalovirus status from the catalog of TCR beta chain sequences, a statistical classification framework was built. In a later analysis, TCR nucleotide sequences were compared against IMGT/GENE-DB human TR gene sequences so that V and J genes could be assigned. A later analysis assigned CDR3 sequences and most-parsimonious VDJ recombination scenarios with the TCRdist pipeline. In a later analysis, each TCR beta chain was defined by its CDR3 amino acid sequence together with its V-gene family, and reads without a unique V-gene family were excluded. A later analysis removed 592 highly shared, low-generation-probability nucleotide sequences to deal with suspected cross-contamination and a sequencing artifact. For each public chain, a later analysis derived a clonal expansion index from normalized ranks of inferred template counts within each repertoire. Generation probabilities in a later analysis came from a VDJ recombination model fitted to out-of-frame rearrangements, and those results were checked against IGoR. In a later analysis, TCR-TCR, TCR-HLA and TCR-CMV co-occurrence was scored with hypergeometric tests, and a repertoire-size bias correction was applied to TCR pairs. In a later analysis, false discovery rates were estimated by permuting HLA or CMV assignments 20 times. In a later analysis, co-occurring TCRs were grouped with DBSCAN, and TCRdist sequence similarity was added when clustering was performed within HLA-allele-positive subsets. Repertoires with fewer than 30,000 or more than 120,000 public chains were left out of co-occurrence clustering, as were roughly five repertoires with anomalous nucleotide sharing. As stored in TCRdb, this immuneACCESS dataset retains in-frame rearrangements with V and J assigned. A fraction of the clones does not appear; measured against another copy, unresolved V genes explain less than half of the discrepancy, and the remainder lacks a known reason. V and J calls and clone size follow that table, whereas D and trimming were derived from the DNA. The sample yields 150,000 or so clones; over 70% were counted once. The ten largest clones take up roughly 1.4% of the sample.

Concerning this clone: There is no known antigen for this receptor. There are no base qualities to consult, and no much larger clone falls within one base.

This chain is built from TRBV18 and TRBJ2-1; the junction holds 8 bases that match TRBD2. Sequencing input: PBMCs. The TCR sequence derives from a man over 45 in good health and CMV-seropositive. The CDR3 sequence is CASSPVSSGIGNEQFF. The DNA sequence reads TGTGCCAGCTCACCAGTCAGTAGCGGGATCGGAAATGAGCAGTTCTTC.